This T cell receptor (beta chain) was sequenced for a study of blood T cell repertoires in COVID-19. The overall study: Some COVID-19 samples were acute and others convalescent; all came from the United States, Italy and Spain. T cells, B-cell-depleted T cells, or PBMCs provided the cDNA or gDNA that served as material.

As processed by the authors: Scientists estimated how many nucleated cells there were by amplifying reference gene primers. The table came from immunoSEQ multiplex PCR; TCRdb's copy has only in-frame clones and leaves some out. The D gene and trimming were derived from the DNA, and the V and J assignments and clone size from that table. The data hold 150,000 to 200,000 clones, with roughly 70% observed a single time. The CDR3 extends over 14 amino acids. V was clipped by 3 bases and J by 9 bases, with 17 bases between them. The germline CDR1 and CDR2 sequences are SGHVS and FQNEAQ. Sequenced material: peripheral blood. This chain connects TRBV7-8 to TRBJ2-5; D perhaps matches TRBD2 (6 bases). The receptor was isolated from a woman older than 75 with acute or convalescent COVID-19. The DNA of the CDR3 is TGTGCCAGCAGCTTCCGGAAGGCCTCGGGGGCCCAGTACTTC. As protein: CASSFRKASGAQYF.